This TCR beta chain stems from a study of T cells in localized non-small cell lung cancer. Measured with immunoSEQ multiplex PCR; TCRdb has only the in-frame clones, and not every one. The sample has 6,300 or so clones, about 15% seen once; the top ten hold about 5%. Regarding the study as a whole: Adjacent lung tissue had a median 57 of the top 100 clones found in the tumor.

Note on this clone: No antigen is known for it.

The CDR3 runs 13 residues. CDR1 is SQVTM and CDR2 is ANQGSEA in the germline V gene. J was trimmed by 5 bases and V by 6 bases; bases with no gene match: 6. The source is a male donor aged 60 or older with stage II squamous cell lung carcinoma. The V gene is TRBV29-1, the J gene TRBJ1-2; 10 nucleotides agree with TRBD1. The sequencing used normal lung tissue next to the tumor, collected before any cancer treatment. In nucleotides, the CDR3 is TGCAGCGTCTCCCGGGACAGGGGATATGGCTACACCTTC. It codes for CSVSRDRGYGYTF.